This TCR beta chain was sequenced in a study of T cell responses to AZD1222 COVID-19 vaccine. CDR3 length: 15 residues. Germline CDR1 is SGHTA and CDR2 is FQGNSA. V lost 0 bases and J lost 2, with 8 bases in between. This clone was counted once. Repertoires were generated with immunoSEQ multiplex PCR, while TCRdb's copy carries only in-frame clones and drops some. The sample has approximately 150,000 clones, 91% seen once. The chain links TRBV7-2 to TRBJ2-1, with D uncertain. Source: peripheral blood, taken on day 0 of AZD1222 vaccination. The clonotype comes from an adult in good health. CDR3 residues: CASSLALNAYNEQFF. In nucleotides, the CDR3 is TGTGCCAGCAGCTTAGCGCTAAACGCCTACAATGAGCAGTTCTTC. Looking up the rest from reference TRBV7-2 and TRBJ2-1 gives the full variable domain: GAGVSQSPSNKVTEKGKDVELRCDPISGHTALYWYRQSLGQGLEFLIYFQGNSAPDKSGLPSDRFSAERTGGSVSTLTIQRTQQEDSAVYLCASSLALNAYNEQFFGPGTRLTVL.